These 7 T cell receptor beta chains were all obtained from the same sample, sequenced in a study of cytomegalovirus exposure and HLA in healthy donors. The PCR employed 60 Vbeta primers together with 13 Jbeta primers. TCRdb keeps only in-frame clones here, not all; method: immunoSEQ multiplex PCR. The table has fewer than 250,000 clones, 60% to 80% seen once. Sequencing used PBMCs. Every receptor here comes from a male donor in good health and CMV-seronegative.

This rearrangement joins TRBV18 to TRBJ1-1; the match to TRBD1 covers 10 bases. V lost 6 bases and J lost 4; bases outside the gene matches: 2. The CDR3 has 13 amino acids. Germline CDR1 KGHSH, CDR2 LQKENI. CDR3 region: CASSWTGGTEAFF. CDR3 sequence (DNA): TGTGCCAGCTCTTGGACAGGGGGCACTGAAGCTTTCTTT.

This clone was found once. The chain joins TRBV13 to TRBJ2-5; D not resolved. The ends were cut back, 4 bases at V and 2 bases at J, with 11 bases in the middle. This CDR3 region has 14 residues. The germline V gene has CDR1 PRHDT and CDR2 FYEKMQ (reference sequence). The CDR3 bases are TGTGCCAGCAGCTCGATGCACGGGCAAGAGACCCAGTACTTC. Translating it yields CASSSMHGQETQYF.

The chain recombines TRBV7-6 with TRBJ2-7, with TRBD2 matching over 7 bases. The germline gives CDR1 SGHVS, CDR2 FNYEAQ. The trim removed 4 bases at V and 3 bases at J, leaving 3 bases unmatched. There are 13 residues in the CDR3. In DNA form, the CDR3 reads TGTGCCAGCAGCTCCGGCGGGAGCTACGAGCAGTACTTC. This encodes CASSSGGSYEQYF.

The chain uses TRBV9 and TRBJ2-5, with 16 nucleotides matching TRBD2. The CDR3 contains 16 residues. Germline V lookup: CDR1 SGDLS, CDR2 YYNGEE. The V gene end was trimmed by 3 bases and the J gene end by 4 bases; junction bases not matched to a gene: 3. For the CDR3, the DNA is TGTGCCAGCAGCGCGGGACTAGCGGGAGGGCGAGAGACCCAGTACTTC. Translating it yields CASSAGLAGGRETQYF.

The chain couples TRBV27 to TRBJ2-7, with 8 bases fitting TRBD1. J lost 6 bases, V lost 4 bases, and 17 bases had no gene match. The germline V gene encodes CDR1 MNHEY and CDR2 SMNVEV (reference sequence). This CDR3 comprises 17 residues. CDR3 residues: CASSSITPTGARPEQYF. The CDR3 DNA follows: TGTGCCAGCAGTTCGATCACCCCGACAGGGGCTAGGCCCGAGCAGTACTTC.

This clone occurred a few times. The rearrangement joins TRBV7-6 to TRBJ2-1; D is unclear. Germline CDR1 and CDR2: SGHVS and FNYEAQ. The V end was cut by 4 bases, the J end by 1 base, with 5 bases between. The CDR3 runs 13 residues. The CDR3 region has the DNA TGTGCCAGCAGCTCCCAATCCTACAATGAGCAGTTCTTC. It encodes CASSSQSYNEQFF.

This rearrangement joins TRBV29-1 to TRBJ2-1, with 14 bases that match TRBD2. This CDR3 is 16 amino acids long. Trimming took 1 base from V and 9 from J; bases not matched to a gene: 8. In germline, CDR1 is SQVTM, CDR2 ANQGSEA. As DNA, the CDR3 is TGCAGCGTTGAAGCGACTGGGACTAGCGGGAGTAGTGAGCAGTTCTTC. Its protein is CSVEATGTSGSSEQFF.